This record looks at one T cell receptor beta chain sequence and its context. The antigen is not known. This sample was included in a study of cytomegalovirus exposure and HLA in healthy donors. Overall study findings and caveats: The study recorded around 160 TCR beta chains that were cytomegalovirus-associated. Rates of TCR association differed by HLA locus in a later analysis, with DRB1 highest and HLA-C lowest.

In germline, CDR1 is MDHEN, CDR2 SYDVKM. V dropped 5 bases and J dropped 9 bases, with 10 bases sitting between them. The CDR3 is 11 amino acids. PCR employed 60 Vbeta and 13 Jbeta primers. Per the original data handling: In a later analysis, around 87 million unique TCR beta chains included roughly 11 million shared by two or more donors. Sequenced by immunoSEQ multiplex PCR; TCRdb stores in-frame clones only, minus some. D and trimming come from the DNA, and the V and J calls and clone size come from that table. The sample contains some 74,000 clones, 65% to 70% of which appear only once. Sequenced: PBMCs. The V gene is TRBV28, the J gene TRBJ1-1; D is unclear. This TCR derives from a man in his forties in good health and CMV-seropositive. CDR3 in amino acids: CASSRTSQAFF. CDR3 coding DNA: TGTGCCAGCAGTCGCACTAGTCAAGCTTTCTTT.